The present entry profiles one T cell receptor beta chain with its context. Germline CDR1 is MNHEY and CDR2 is SMNVEV (reference sequence). The V end lost 5 bases, the J end lost 7 bases, and 12 bases lay between the germline ends. The CDR3 is 13 amino acids. Sequenced by immunoSEQ multiplex PCR; TCRdb stores in-frame clones only, minus some. Here the sample spans about 230,000 clones, 83% being singletons. This entry is derived from a study of blood T cell repertoires in COVID-19. The chain recombines TRBV27 with TRBJ1-5, with D perhaps matching TRBD1 (6 bases). Sequences were obtained from peripheral blood. This TCR came from a man aged 35-49 years with active or convalescent COVID-19. CDR3 protein: CASSPLGAQPQHF. CDR3 DNA sequence: TGTGCCAGCAGTCCATTGGGGGCGCAGCCCCAGCATTTT.